This T cell receptor (beta chain) emerged from a study of OX40 agonist ivuxolimab in advanced cancers. Background on the whole study: Ivuxolimab, which targeted the costimulatory receptor OX40 (CD134), was an agonistic, fully human IgG2 monoclonal antibody. Of the roughly 51 patients in dose escalation, about 20 had hepatocellular carcinoma, some 15 had melanoma, 9 had renal cell carcinoma and 9 had head and neck cancer. Peripheral TCRbeta sequencing aimed to test whether ivuxolimab altered TCR sequence diversity and caused clonal T-cell expansion. In the dose-escalation cohort, around four fifths of patients were male, and the mean age was about 55 years, with a range of about 23 to 85. Intravenous ivuxolimab was administered to patients every 2 weeks at six dose levels: 0.01, 0.1, 0.3, 1.5, 3 and 10 mg/kg. Patients were allowed to have had prior anti-PD-1, anti-PD-L1 or anti-CTLA-4 therapy, and more than 35% of the dose-escalation patients had been treated with checkpoint inhibitors. The monotherapy dose-escalation portion (N of about 57 patients) of the phase I ivuxolimab trial is reported in the paper. Partial responses occurred in three dose-escalation patients: two with cutaneous melanoma and one with hepatocellular carcinoma. Study-wide conclusions, independent of this receptor: Antigen specificity was not determined for the clonally expanded peripheral T cells. Clonal expansion of both CD4+ and CD8+ blood T cells was observed from baseline to week 6 at doses 0.1 to 3.0 mg/kg. After ivuxolimab, more expanded clones were found on average in CD8+ T cells than in CD4+ T cells. Low levels of normalized T-cell clonal expansion were also seen in some patients who did not respond. In the 0.1-3.0 mg/kg groups, partial responders had among the lowest normalized peripheral clonal expansion, particularly in CD8+ T cells.

This clone was recorded a few times. Its cognate antigen has yet to be identified. It has no much larger one-base neighbor in the sample; base qualities were not kept. As encoded in the germline V gene, CDR1 is MNHEY while CDR2 is SVGAGI. The CDR3 has 14 amino acids, counting the end cysteine and phenylalanine. Just the 42-base CDR3 DNA is kept, in frame starting at base 1. V is trimmed back by 6 bases and J by 7 bases, and the junction contains 11 bases that no gene match accounts for. Genomic DNA was isolated from the sorted cells so that the TCRbeta CDR3 region could be sequenced. TCRbeta CDR3 regions were sequenced using the immunoSEQ Assay. TCRdb mirrors the immuneACCESS table, restricted to in-frame sequences. Some clones are absent from its copies; in checked studies, under half trace to an unresolved V gene, and the reason for the others is unknown. The sample profile shows 97,000 or so clones; roughly 89% of them were found once. Around 0.16% of the sample is taken by the ten largest.

Patients with autoimmune disease history or receiving systemic immunosuppression were excluded from the trial. In every dose cohort, peripheral blood was drawn for TCR sequencing at baseline, cycle 4 day 1, and cycle 7 day 1. The samples were drawn from a first-in-human, open-label, multicenter phase I dose-escalation trial of ivuxolimab. Adults with locally advanced or metastatic melanoma, renal cell, hepatocellular, or head and neck squamous cell carcinoma were enrolled in the trial. Before TCR sequencing, CD4+ T cells and CD8+ T cells from peripheral blood were sorted into separate populations. The chain is made from TRBV6-5 and TRBJ1-2; TRBD1 fits 7 bases in the junction. The sequence was obtained from an adult with an advanced solid tumor such as melanoma, head and neck, liver or kidney cancer. The sample in question was CD4+ or CD8+ T cells sorted from blood, obtained in a trial of the OX40 agonist ivuxolimab. The CDR3 in this case is CASRTTGPVLGYTF. The nucleotide sequence is TGTGCCAGCAGAACGACAGGGCCCGTGCTTGGCTACACCTTC.